The clone carrying this T cell receptor (beta chain) was detected a few times. The target antigen is unknown. This record comes from a study of early T cells in non-severe SARS-CoV-2 infection. Study-wide background: Chains from this unsorted whole-blood bulk RNA could not be paired. Notes on the study in general: The matching step, a VDJdb search, favored anti-spike CD8 responses and missed private and CD4 specificities.

Individual cDNA molecules received unique molecular identifiers. One entry per CDR3 protein results from TCRdb running MiXCR on the 5' RACE reads. Of about 64,000 distinct CDR3 sequences in the sample, approximately 11% were seen once. Trimming left V 3 bases short and J 5 bases short, with 13 bases between. CDR1 and CDR2 (germline): DFQATT, SNEGSKA (reference sequence). The CDR3 has 13 residues. Sequenced here: whole blood, sampled at baseline. This sequence was found in an adult who was a healthcare worker with PCR-confirmed SARS-CoV-2 infection or an uninfected control (not recorded which). The V call is TRBV20-1, the J call TRBJ1-2, with D perhaps TRBD1 (6 bases). This CDR3 reads CSASREGGYGYTF. For the CDR3, the DNA is TGCAGTGCTAGCAGGGAAGGGGGTTATGGCTACACCTTC.